Listed below are T cell receptor beta chains from one sample, sequenced in a study of CD8 T cells in ankylosing spondylitis. TCRdb passed the 5' RACE reads through MiXCR, listing each CDR3 protein once. This table has about 130,000 distinct CDR3 sequences, roughly an eighth appearing once. The sequenced sample consisted of blood, either unsorted or a sorted T cell fraction (not recorded which). Source of these receptors: a female donor with ankylosing spondylitis or in good health (not recorded which). The conserved cysteine and the conserved F or W are not part of the CDR3 here. Each record gives: V gene, J gene, CDR3 protein.

TRBV7-3,TRBJ2-2,ASSLFRETGELF
TRBV5-1,TRBJ1-1,ASSLGPFRDTEAF
TRBV5-1,TRBJ1-2,ASSPAGTQNYGYT
TRBV12-3/TRBV12-4,TRBJ2-3,ASSFSPGTDTQY
TRBV18,TRBJ2-1,ASSPMALAGAYNEQF
TRBV5-1,TRBJ2-3,ASSLSGTSYGADTQY
TRBV5-1,TRBJ2-3,ASSGVGDTQY
TRBV3-1,TRBJ2-7,ASSPRLYEQY
TRBV20-1,TRBJ2-2,SARKAWGPGELF
TRBV5-1,TRBJ1-6,ASSLISDNSPLH
TRBV20-1,TRBJ1-5,SARDLLRKQGGQSRPQH
TRBV12-3/TRBV12-4,TRBJ1-1,ASRQSTGTEAF